These 13 T cell receptor beta chains share one sample of origin, sequenced in a study of cytomegalovirus exposure and HLA in healthy donors. This PCR relied on a set of 60 Vbeta primers and 13 Jbeta primers. Sequenced by immunoSEQ multiplex PCR; TCRdb stores in-frame clones only, minus some. The table shows roughly 92,000 clones, with around 80% occurring only once. The material sequenced was PBMCs. The receptor set was obtained from a middle-aged man in good health and CMV-seropositive.

The J gene is TRBJ2-7, the V gene TRBV5-1; D is undetermined. V was trimmed by 4 bases and J by 5 bases, leaving 10 bases between them. This CDR3 spans 12 amino acids. The germline V gene has CDR1 SGHRS and CDR2 YFSETQ. CDR3 loop: CASSRPADEQYF. Written as DNA, the CDR3 is TGCGCCAGCAGCCGTCCGGCGGACGAGCAGTACTTC. The whole variable domain, filled in from reference TRBV5-1 and TRBJ2-7, reads KAGVTQTPRYLIKTRGQQVTLSCSPISGHRSVSWYQQTPGQGLQFLFEYFSETQRNKGNFPGRFSGRQFSNSRSEMNVSTLELGDSALYLCASSRPADEQYFGPGTRLTVT.

The genes are TRBV4-1 and TRBJ2-3; a weak D match, TRBD2 (7 bases). The V gene lost 4 bases and the J gene lost 3 bases, with 14 bases spanning the gap. This CDR3 has 15 amino acids. The germline V gene has CDR1 MGHRA and CDR2 YSYEKL. CDR3 DNA sequence: TGCGCCAGCAGCCCTAGGGGGGAGGGAACAGATACGCAGTATTTT. Its protein product is CASSPRGEGTDTQYF.

The genes are TRBV27 and TRBJ2-1; D is perhaps TRBD2 (6 bases). Germline V gene sequence: CDR1 MNHEY, CDR2 SMNVEV (reference sequence). This CDR3 has 13 amino acids. Trimming removed 3 bases from V and 8 bases from J, with 11 bases in between. The CDR3 reads CASSFELADEQFF. The CDR3 bases are TGTGCCAGCAGTTTTGAACTAGCCGATGAGCAGTTCTTC.

The CDR3 DNA reads as TGCAGCGTTGAAGGCCTAGACAGCACAGATACGCAGTATTTT. This sequence encodes CSVEGLDSTDTQYF. The chain joins TRBV29-1 to TRBJ2-3; the D is unclear. CDR1 SQVTM and CDR2 ANQGSEA come from the germline V gene. Deletions cut 1 base from V and 0 bases from J, with 8 bases between. The CDR3 has 14 amino acids.

The chain has TRBV19 and TRBJ1-4, with TRBD1 matching 8 bases. V gave up 3 bases and J gave up 8 bases; unmatched junction bases: 11. Germline CDR1 and CDR2: LNHDA and SQIVND (reference sequence). This CDR3 spans 16 amino acids. CDR3 sequence (DNA): TGTGCCAGTAGTATCGGCTCGACAGGGGTTTACGAAAAACTGTTTTTT. Translated: CASSIGSTGVYEKLFF.

The chain combines TRBV15 with TRBJ1-4; TRBD1 is a possible D gene (6 bases). V was clipped by 0 bases and J by 1 base, with 15 bases between them. Germline V gene sequence: CDR1 LNHNV, CDR2 YYDKDF (reference sequence). The CDR3 sequence is 18 residues long. CDR3 loop: CATSREGQGIGTNEKLFF. The CDR3 DNA is TGTGCCACCAGCAGAGAAGGTCAGGGGATCGGAACTAATGAAAAACTGTTTTTT.

The table lists this clone with a few counts. J is TRBJ2-1 and V is TRBV7-9, with 12 nucleotides matching TRBD1. CDR3 length equals 15 residues. The ends lost 0 bases at V and 9 bases at J; junction bases unmatched: 3. CDR1 and CDR2 (germline): SEHNR, FQNEAQ (reference sequence). The CDR3 nucleotides read TGTGCCAGCAGCTTAGCCGGGACAGGGGGCGGTGAGCAGTTCTTC. It yields the protein CASSLAGTGGGEQFF.

The chain combines TRBV7-9 with TRBJ1-4, with TRBD1 matching over 10 bases. Germline assignment: CDR1 SEHNR and CDR2 FQNEAQ (reference sequence). The CDR3 runs 14 residues. V lost 5 bases and J lost 11; bases outside the gene matches: 8. CDR3 loop: CASSPGTGARKLFF. The DNA for the CDR3 is TGTGCCAGCAGCCCCGGGACAGGGGCGAGGAAACTGTTTTTT.

For this clone: One end of the junction fails to match germline, which may point to a read error. The chain links TRBV7-9 to TRBJ1-2; the D gene is possibly TRBD1 (5 bases). Germline CDR1 is SEHNR and CDR2 is FQNEAQ (reference sequence). The CDR3 is 19 amino acids. The CDR3 bases are TGTTCCAGCAGCTTAATATTTTCGGGGGATCTCGGGGTCGAAACTGGCTACACCTTC. Protein sequence: CSSSLIFSGDLGVETGYTF. Full variable domain (outside the CDR3, taken from reference TRBV7-9 and TRBJ1-2): DTGVSQNPRHKITKRGQNVTFRCDPISEHNRLYWYRQTLGQGPEFLTYFQNEAQLEKSRLLSDRFSAERPKGSFSTLEIQRTEQGDSAMYLCSSSLIFSGDLGVETGYTFGSGTRLTVV.

The rearrangement joins TRBV7-9 to TRBJ2-2, with 9 bases that match TRBD1. J gave up 5 bases and V 4 bases, and 2 bases lay outside the gene matches. Germline CDR1 is SEHNR and CDR2 is FQNEAQ (reference sequence). The CDR3 has 14 residues. CDR3 protein: CASSWDRETGELFF. The CDR3, as DNA: TGTGCCAGCAGCTGGGACAGGGAAACCGGGGAGCTGTTTTTT.

This clone has just a few counts. This chain joins TRBV30 and TRBJ1-1; no clear D gene. The CDR3 covers 12 residues. Trimming took 5 bases from V and 3 from J, leaving 10 bases between them. Germline loops: CDR1 GTSNPN, CDR2 SVGIG (reference sequence). The CDR3 DNA sequence: TGTGCCTGGGGGGAGGCGGACACTGAAGCTTTCTTT. Encoded protein: CAWGEADTEAFF.

This sequence joins TRBV7-9 and TRBJ1-1; D uncertain. CDR1 is SEHNR and CDR2 is FQNEAQ in the germline V gene (reference sequence). The V and J ends lost 5 bases and 0 bases respectively, with 4 bases between them. The CDR3 totals 12 residues. The CDR3 nucleotides read TGTGCCAGCAGCAACATGAACACTGAAGCTTTCTTT. This codes for CASSNMNTEAFF.

The rearrangement joins TRBV7-8 to TRBJ1-5, with D possibly TRBD1 on 5 matching bases. The V end lost 1 base, the J end lost 10 bases, and 17 bases lay between the germline ends. The germline V gene has CDR1 SGHVS and CDR2 FQNEAQ. The CDR3 loop spans 15 amino acids. Here the CDR3 reads CASSLDEQGPRPQHF. DNA of the CDR3: TGTGCCAGCAGCTTAGACGAGCAGGGCCCTCGTCCCCAGCATTTT.